Here is one T cell receptor beta chain with its context. For every donor, a draw yielded about 10 milliliters of peripheral blood. This specimen belongs to a study of blood T cells in healthy people across ages. Primers used in a second PCR of roughly 7 to 12 cycles were a sample-barcoded 5' primer and a J-beta primer mix. Each CDR3 protein is one row after TCRdb ran MiXCR on the 5' RACE reads. Of 1 million to 1.2 million distinct CDR3 sequences detected, around two fifths appear once; the ten largest clones hold approximately 14%. The CDR3 consists of 17 residues. In germline, CDR1 is LGHDT, CDR2 YNNKEL (reference sequence).

The source material was blood. The rearrangement links TRBV3-1 to TRBJ2-1; D uncertain. Judging by the DNA end, TRBJ2-7 fits better; the J call may be wrong. This clonotype was sampled from a young man in good health. The DNA of the CDR3 is TGTGCCAGCAGCCAAGATCGTGGTGGGGATTCCTACAATGAGCAGTACTTC. Translating gives CASSQDRGGDSYNEQYF.